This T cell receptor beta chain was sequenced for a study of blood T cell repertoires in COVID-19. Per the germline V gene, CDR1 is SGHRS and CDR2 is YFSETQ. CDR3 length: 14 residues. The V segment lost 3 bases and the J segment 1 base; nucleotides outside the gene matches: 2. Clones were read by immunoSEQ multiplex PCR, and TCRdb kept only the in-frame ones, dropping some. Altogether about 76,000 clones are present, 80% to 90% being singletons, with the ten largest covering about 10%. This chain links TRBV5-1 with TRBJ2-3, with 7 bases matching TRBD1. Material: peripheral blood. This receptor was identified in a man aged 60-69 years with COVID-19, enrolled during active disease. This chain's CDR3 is CASSYTGGTDTQYF. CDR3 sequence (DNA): TGCGCCAGCAGCTATACAGGGGGCACAGATACGCAGTATTTT.